What follows are 28 T cell receptor beta chains derived from one specimen sequenced in a study of blood T cell repertoires in COVID-19. Sequencing used immunoSEQ multiplex PCR; TCRdb keeps in-frame clones, though not all of them. Found here are 200,000 to 250,000 clones, around 82% of them singletons; the top ten hold 5.5% to 8.5%. The specimen was peripheral blood. These receptors came from a woman aged 70-85 years with acute or convalescent COVID-19.

V usage is TRBV11-3 and J usage is TRBJ2-3, with D possibly being TRBD1 (5 bases). CDR1 and CDR2 (germline): SGHNT, YENEEA. The CDR3 sequence is 15 residues long. Trimming shortened V by 1 base and J by 3 bases, and 11 bases separated the two germline ends. In DNA form, the CDR3 reads TGTGCCAGCAGCTTAGGTAACAGGAGAACAGATACGCAGTATTTT. Protein product: CASSLGNRRTDTQYF.

This clone was detected once. V usage is TRBV27 and J usage is TRBJ2-7, with D hard to call. CDR1 is MNHEY and CDR2 is SMNVEV in the germline V gene (reference sequence). The CDR3 sequence is 15 residues long. Between the trimmed V and J ends, which lost 3 bases and 2 bases, there was a span of 14 bases. The CDR3 protein is CASSFAVATPYEQYF. The CDR3 DNA sequence: TGTGCCAGCAGTTTTGCCGTAGCTACCCCCTACGAGCAGTACTTC.

The chain links TRBV18 to TRBJ1-4; perhaps TRBD1 as D (5 bases). V gave up 4 bases and J gave up 4 bases, with 10 bases separating them. This CDR3 is 14 amino acids long. Germline CDR1 is KGHSH and CDR2 is LQKENI. The CDR3 DNA reads TGTGCCAGCTCACTCGACAGCTTTAATGAAAAACTGTTTTTT. As protein: CASSLDSFNEKLFF.

The chain carries TRBV9 and TRBJ2-3; D is possibly TRBD2 (6 bases). This CDR3 is 15 amino acids long. Looked up from germline, CDR1 is SGDLS and CDR2 is YYNGEE. Trimming cost V 7 bases and J 2 bases, with 17 bases left between them. This CDR3 reads CASGSRSGVTDTQYF. The DNA for the CDR3 is TGTGCCAGCGGCTCCCGATCGGGGGTCACAGATACGCAGTATTTT.

The chain carries TRBV7-2 and TRBJ2-2; 10 nucleotides line up with TRBD2. Trimming removed 3 bases from V and 2 bases from J; junction bases left unmatched: 6. Looked up from germline, CDR1 is SGHTA and CDR2 is FQGNSA. There are 17 residues in the CDR3. The CDR3 region has the DNA TGTGCCAGCAGCTTTCCTAGCGGGGGAACCAACACCGGGGAGCTGTTTTTT. It specifies CASSFPSGGTNTGELFF.

This clone has just a few counts. The chain combines TRBV12-3 or TRBV12-4 with TRBJ1-1, with 7 bases that match TRBD1. The CDR3 is 12 amino acids. The V gene end was trimmed by 6 bases and the J gene end by 5 bases; junction bases not matched to a gene: 3. The CDR3 nucleotides read TGTGCCAGCAGCACACAGGGGACTGAAGCTTTCTTT. This translates into CASSTQGTEAFF.

The chain couples TRBV6-2 or TRBV6-3 to TRBJ1-5, with 12 bases identical to TRBD1. CDR3 length: 19 residues. The trim removed 4 bases at V and 7 bases at J, leaving 17 bases unmatched. The germline V gene encodes CDR1 MNHEY and CDR2 SVGEGT. CDR3 loop: CASSSATFGTGGSGQPQHF. DNA of the CDR3: TGTGCCAGCAGTTCCGCGACCTTTGGGACAGGGGGCTCGGGACAGCCCCAGCATTTT.

V gene TRBV7-2 combines with J gene TRBJ2-5; D gene ambiguous. V lost 2 bases, J lost 0 bases, and 4 bases lay in between. The CDR3 length is 13 residues. Looked up from germline, CDR1 is SGHTA and CDR2 is FQGNSA. The CDR3 here is CASSLPYQETQYF. The CDR3 DNA is TGTGCCAGCAGCTTACCGTACCAAGAGACCCAGTACTTC.

The V gene is TRBV27, the J gene TRBJ1-1, with D perhaps TRBD1 (6 bases). CDR1 is MNHEY and CDR2 is SMNVEV in the germline V gene (reference sequence). This CDR3 comprises 16 residues. V gave up 5 bases and J gave up 0 bases, with 16 bases separating them. As DNA, the CDR3 is TGTGCCAGCAGTACCGAAAGAGAGGGGGTGAACACTGAAGCTTTCTTT. Amino acids: CASSTEREGVNTEAFF.

CDR3: CASSAHTQGAGGELFF. As DNA, the CDR3 is TGTGCCAGCAGCGCCCACACACAGGGGGCGGGCGGGGAGCTGTTTTTT. This rearrangement joins TRBV7-2 to TRBJ2-2; TRBD1 agrees at 9 bases. CDR3 length: 16 residues. V shed 5 bases, J shed 7 bases, and the junction held 11 bases outside the gene matches. From germline, CDR1 is SGHTA and CDR2 FQGNSA.

This rearrangement joins TRBV6-5 to TRBJ1-4; D gene unclear. CDR3 length equals 16 residues. Per germline, CDR1 MNHEY and CDR2 SVGAGI. The V and J ends lost 0 bases and 10 bases respectively, with 18 bases between them. The CDR3 loop is CASSYSKPPGEGKLFF. CDR3 bases: TGTGCCAGCAGTTACTCGAAGCCCCCAGGAGAGGGAAAACTGTTTTTT.

The chain combines TRBV2 with TRBJ2-4; TRBD1 aligns across 7 bases. CDR1 and CDR2 (germline): SNHLY, FYNNEI. Losses at the gene ends were 8 bases for V and 11 bases for J; bases not matched to a gene: 6. The CDR3 contains 11 residues. The CDR3 spells CASGRQGLQYF. The CDR3 bases are TGTGCCAGCGGAAGACAGGGCCTTCAGTACTTC.

Many counts were recorded for this clone. The gene calls are TRBV9 and TRBJ2-7; 11 bases fit TRBD1. Germline loops: CDR1 SGDLS, CDR2 YYNGEE. This CDR3 has 15 amino acids. The trim removed 4 bases at V and 4 bases at J, leaving 7 bases unmatched. This CDR3 is CASSPQGTGGYEQYF. DNA of the CDR3: TGTGCCAGCAGCCCGCAGGGGACAGGGGGTTACGAGCAGTACTTC.

The gene calls are TRBV14 and TRBJ2-3; tentative D call: TRBD2 (5 bases). The CDR3 is 16 amino acids. CDR1 is SGHDN and CDR2 is FVKESK in the germline V gene. Trimming pared 0 bases from V and 5 bases from J, leaving 15 bases between. CDR3 nucleotides: TGTGCCAGCAGCCAAGATCGAACTAGTATTGAAGATACGCAGTATTTT. This encodes CASSQDRTSIEDTQYF. Based on the CDR3 plus reference TRBV14 and TRBJ2-3, the full variable domain is EAGVTQFPSHSVIEKGQTVTLRCDPISGHDNLYWYRRVMGKEIKFLLHFVKESKQDESGMPNNRFLAERTGGTYSTLKVQPAELEDSGVYFCASSQDRTSIEDTQYFGPGTRLTVL.

The table lists this clone with a count of one. The chain joins TRBV10-1 to TRBJ2-3; the D gene is possibly TRBD2 (6 bases). Germline V gene sequence: CDR1 WNHNN, CDR2 SYGVQD (reference sequence). Between the trimmed V and J ends, which lost 4 bases and 8 bases, there was a span of 10 bases. The CDR3 extends over 12 amino acids. The CDR3, as DNA: TGCGCCAGCAGTGCCGGCGGGGTTACGCAGTATTTT. Translated: CASSAGGVTQYF.

CDR3 amino acids: CAWKLVGQGATEAFF. For the CDR3, the DNA is TGTGCCTGGAAACTTGTAGGACAGGGGGCTACTGAAGCTTTCTTT. The chain combines TRBV30 with TRBJ1-1; 11 nucleotides line up with TRBD1. The germline V gene has CDR1 GTSNPN and CDR2 SVGIG (reference sequence). J gave up 5 bases and V 4 bases, and 9 bases lay outside the gene matches. The CDR3 has 15 amino acids.

This clone was detected once. The gene calls are TRBV5-1 and TRBJ2-2; 9 bases are a match to TRBD2. Germline trimming cut 5 bases from V and 3 bases from J; bases unmatched to any gene: 5. The germline gives CDR1 SGHRS, CDR2 YFSETQ. The CDR3 is 15 amino acids. This CDR3 is CASSPAGGYTGELFF. DNA of the CDR3: TGCGCCAGCAGTCCGGCGGGAGGGTACACCGGGGAGCTGTTTTTT.

This clone appeared a few times. The genes are TRBV5-6 and TRBJ1-5; D uncertain. This CDR3 is built from 15 residues. Germline CDR1 reads SGHDT; CDR2 reads YYEEEE. Trimming cost V 4 bases and J 5 bases, with 16 bases left between them. CDR3 region: CASSVGSRLHQPQHF. The CDR3 nucleotides are TGTGCCAGCAGCGTGGGTTCGCGTCTTCATCAGCCCCAGCATTTT. Full variable domain (rest looked up from reference TRBV5-6 and TRBJ1-5): DAGVTQSPTHLIKTRGQQVTLRCSPKSGHDTVSWYQQALGQGPQFIFQYYEEEERQRGNFPDRFSGHQFPNYSSELNVNALLLGDSALYLCASSVGSRLHQPQHFGDGTRLSIL.

The V gene is TRBV2, the J gene TRBJ2-1; tentatively, D is TRBD1 (5 bases). The V end lost 3 bases, the J end lost 8 bases, and 14 bases lay between the germline ends. CDR1 and CDR2 (germline): SNHLY, FYNNEI. The length of the CDR3 is 14 residues. This CDR3 reads CASSDREGVHEQFF. The CDR3 DNA sequence: TGTGCCAGCAGTGACAGGGAAGGGGTCCATGAGCAGTTCTTC.

This chain uses TRBV7-6 with TRBJ2-3; weak D call: TRBD1 (6 bases). CDR3 length equals 15 residues. The V end was cut by 0 bases, the J end by 0 bases, with 7 bases between. The germline V gene has CDR1 SGHVS and CDR2 FNYEAQ. CDR3 nucleotides: TGTGCCAGCAGCTTAGCAACAGGGAGCACAGATACGCAGTATTTT. It specifies CASSLATGSTDTQYF.

The V gene is TRBV9, the J gene TRBJ2-1; D is ambiguous. This CDR3 comprises 13 residues. Germline CDR1 and CDR2: SGDLS and YYNGEE. Trimming removed 3 bases from V and 4 bases from J, with 8 bases in between. The CDR3 is CASSARLYNEQFF. Written as DNA, the CDR3 is TGTGCCAGCAGCGCGCGCTTATACAATGAGCAGTTCTTC.

The J gene is TRBJ1-1, the V gene TRBV12-3 or TRBV12-4; the D is unclear. Trimming removed 3 bases from V and 5 bases from J, with 7 bases in between. The CDR3 runs 12 residues. The CDR3 protein is CASSFYRTEAFF. In DNA form, the CDR3 reads TGTGCCAGCAGTTTTTATCGGACTGAAGCTTTCTTT.

V gene TRBV3-1 (or the pseudogene TRBV3-2) combines with J gene TRBJ2-3; D is possibly TRBD1 (6 bases). Deletions cut 5 bases from V and 1 base from J, with 13 bases between. The CDR3 extends over 15 amino acids. The germline CDR1 and CDR2 sequences are LGHDT and YNNKEL (reference sequence). CDR3 region: CASSFWTDRTDTQYF. The CDR3 DNA reads as TGTGCCAGCAGCTTCTGGACAGACCGCACAGATACGCAGTATTTT.

This clone was detected many times. Other DNA sequences in this sample translate to the same CDR3. The chain links TRBV4-1 to TRBJ2-5; 11 bases match TRBD2. CDR3 length: 14 amino acids. After removal of 2 bases from V and 5 bases from J, the junction contained 1 base not matched to a gene. The germline V gene encodes CDR1 MGHRA and CDR2 YSYEKL. CDR3 coding DNA: TGCGCCAGCAGCCAAAGACTAGCGGGGGAGACCCAGTACTTC. Its translation is CASSQRLAGETQYF.

This chain joins TRBV19 and TRBJ1-5, with D possibly being TRBD1 (6 bases). CDR1 and CDR2 (germline): LNHDA, SQIVND (reference sequence). Trimming took off 2 bases at V and 9 bases at J, with 17 bases between the two ends. This CDR3 has 15 residues. The CDR3 is CASSITGPPSGPQHF. CDR3 sequence (DNA): TGTGCCAGTAGTATAACAGGGCCTCCTTCGGGGCCCCAGCATTTT.

This clone showed up just a few times. This chain's CDR3 is CASSSGIEETQYF. CDR3 nucleotide sequence: TGTGCCAGCTCTAGCGGGATCGAAGAGACCCAGTACTTC. The chain recombines TRBV9 with TRBJ2-5, with TRBD2 matching over 9 bases. The germline gives CDR1 SGDLS, CDR2 YYNGEE. The CDR3 contains 13 residues. Trimming removed 7 bases from V and 3 bases from J; junction bases left unmatched: 4.

CDR3 nucleotide sequence: TGTGCCAGCAGCCCCTCAGTGGGGGCCAACGTCCTGACTTTC. It specifies CASSPSVGANVLTF. The chain recombines TRBV3-1 (or the pseudogene TRBV3-2) with TRBJ2-6, with D unresolved. V dropped 4 bases and J dropped 4 bases, with 8 bases sitting between them. Germline assignment: CDR1 LGHDT and CDR2 YNNKEL (reference sequence). The CDR3 consists of 14 residues.

The chain combines TRBV2 with TRBJ1-1; D possibly corresponds to TRBD1 (5 bases). Germline values: CDR1 SNHLY, CDR2 FYNNEI. Trimming removed 6 bases at V and 6 bases at J, with 17 bases between. The CDR3 runs to 14 residues. The CDR3 coding sequence is TGTGCCAGCAGAGGGGACTCAGGGTACGCTGAAGCTTTCTTT. This sequence encodes CASRGDSGYAEAFF.